The clone carrying this T cell receptor (beta chain) was detected a few times. These data originate in a study of blood T cell repertoires in COVID-19. Germline trimming cut 2 bases from V and 9 bases from J; bases unmatched to any gene: 9. Germline V gene data show CDR1 as SGHTA and CDR2 as FQGTGA. This CDR3 has 15 amino acids. Using immunoSEQ multiplex PCR, the repertoire was profiled, and TCRdb retains in-frame clones only, with some absent. The data hold around 50,000 clones, with 80% to 90% observed a single time. The rearrangement links TRBV7-3 to TRBJ2-2, with 7 bases matching TRBD2. The sequence came from a woman aged 55-69 years with COVID-19, enrolled during active disease. The sequenced sample consisted of peripheral blood. CDR3 in amino acids: CASSLDAGDRRELFF. Here the CDR3 DNA reads TGTGCCAGCAGCTTAGACGCGGGGGATCGTCGGGAGCTGTTTTTT. The complete variable domain, with remaining parts taken from reference TRBV7-3 and TRBJ2-2, reads GAGVSQTPSNKVTEKGKYVELRCDPISGHTALYWYRQSLGQGPEFLIYFQGTGAADDSGLPNDRFFAVRPEGSVSTLKIQRTERGDSAVYLCASSLDAGDRRELFFGEGSRLTVL.